This T cell receptor (beta chain) is from a study of T cell responses to AZD1222 COVID-19 vaccine. The CDR3 contains 16 residues. Germline CDR1 is MNHNS and CDR2 is SASEGT. V was shortened by 3 bases and J by 2 bases, with 14 bases between the two germline ends. Clones were read by immunoSEQ multiplex PCR, and TCRdb kept only the in-frame ones, dropping some. The repertoire holds some 130,000 clones, 93% seen once, with 0.75% to 0.95% in the top ten. The chain is built from TRBV6-1 and TRBJ1-5; D possibly corresponds to TRBD1 (5 bases). The specimen was peripheral blood, collected on day 0 of AZD1222 vaccination. The receptor was derived from an adult in good health. CDR3 sequence reads: CASSEGRAGRNQPQHF. As DNA, the CDR3 is TGTGCCAGCAGTGAGGGCAGGGCTGGTCGCAATCAGCCCCAGCATTTT.